One sample yielded the 23 T cell receptor beta chains listed below, sequenced in a study of blood T cell repertoires in COVID-19. Using immunoSEQ multiplex PCR, the repertoire was profiled, and TCRdb retains in-frame clones only, with some absent. The sample yields around 130,000 clones, approximately 90% seen once. Sequences were obtained from peripheral blood. These receptors came from a woman at least 80 years old with acute or convalescent COVID-19.

The CDR3: CASSLSGNPNTEAFF. In DNA, the CDR3 is TGCGCCAGCAGCTTGTCGGGGAACCCGAACACTGAAGCTTTCTTT. The chain uses TRBV5-1 and TRBJ1-1; D unclear. V was cut by 1 base and J by 1 base, with 11 bases left in between. Germline assignment: CDR1 SGHRS and CDR2 YFSETQ. The length of the CDR3 is 15 residues.

This chain connects TRBV2 to TRBJ2-4; D is uncertain. CDR1 is SNHLY, CDR2 FYNNEI, per germline. V was cut by 7 bases and J by 3 bases, with 10 bases left in between. This CDR3 has 13 amino acids. DNA for the CDR3: TGTGCCAGCACCGGAGTGTTCAAAAACATTCAGTACTTC. Translation gives CASTGVFKNIQYF.

The chain carries TRBV9 and TRBJ1-6, with 11 bases identical to TRBD1. This CDR3 has 15 amino acids. V lost 3 bases, J lost 11 bases, and 7 bases stayed unmatched. The germline V gene encodes CDR1 SGDLS and CDR2 YYNGEE. For the CDR3, the DNA is TGTGCCAGCAGCGCCCGGACAGGGGGCAAAGCACCCCTCCACTTT. Translation gives CASSARTGGKAPLHF.

CDR3 bases: TGCAGTGCTAGCAGGGCCGATGAGCAGTTCTTC. Residues: CSASRADEQFF. This sequence joins TRBV20-1 and TRBJ2-1, with D possibly being TRBD1 (5 bases). From germline, CDR1 is DFQATT and CDR2 SNEGSKA (reference sequence). V was pared by 3 bases and J by 8 bases, with 8 bases between. The CDR3 runs 11 residues.

A remark on this clone: Germline is not matched at one junction end, which may reflect a read error. DNA of the CDR3: TGTGCCATCAGGGCGACAGGGAACTCCGGGGAGCTGTTTTTT. Its protein is CAIRATGNSGELFF. The chain recombines TRBV10-3 with TRBJ2-2; 7 nucleotides agree with TRBD1. In germline, CDR1 is ENHRY, CDR2 SYGVKD. This CDR3 is 14 amino acids long.

V is TRBV4-2 and J is TRBJ1-1; 8 positions agree with TRBD1. The junction had 3 bases not matched to a gene; V was cut back by 3 bases and J by 0 bases. Germline CDR1 is LGHNA and CDR2 is YNFKEQ. CDR3 length: 15 amino acids. The CDR3: CASSQTQGVNTEAFF. Written as DNA, the CDR3 is TGTGCCAGCAGCCAGACACAGGGGGTGAACACTGAAGCTTTCTTT.

The chain links TRBV5-5 to TRBJ1-1; 10 nucleotides agree with TRBD1. The CDR3 loop spans 15 amino acids. The germline V gene has CDR1 SGHKS and CDR2 YYEKEE (reference sequence). The V gene end was trimmed by 4 bases and the J gene end by 2 bases; junction bases not matched to a gene: 5. The CDR3 spells CASSGGTGANTEAFF. The CDR3 nucleotides read TGTGCCAGCAGCGGGGGGACAGGGGCTAACACTGAAGCTTTCTTT.

The chain is built from TRBV18 and TRBJ1-1, with D uncertain. This CDR3 comprises 13 residues. V lost 6 bases and J lost 3, with 11 bases in between. In germline, CDR1 is KGHSH, CDR2 LQKENI. The CDR3 nucleotides are TGTGCCAGCTCTCCTAGCCCCGACACTGAAGCTTTCTTT. It yields the protein CASSPSPDTEAFF.

The table lists this clone with a count of one. The CDR3, as DNA: TGTGCCAGCAGCGTGACCCAGGGGCTTGATTCACCCCTCCACTTT. Translating it yields CASSVTQGLDSPLHF. The chain has TRBV9 and TRBJ1-6; D is possibly TRBD1 (6 bases). The CDR3 length is 15 residues. V gave up 2 bases and J gave up 8 bases, with 14 bases separating them. CDR1 is SGDLS, CDR2 YYNGEE, per germline.

The J gene is TRBJ1-1, the V gene TRBV19; TRBD1 agrees at 9 bases. Per the germline V gene, CDR1 is LNHDA and CDR2 is SQIVND (reference sequence). V was clipped by 5 bases and J by 4 bases; unmatched bases: 11. The CDR3 is 16 residues long. The CDR3 here is CASSPTDRGTVTEAFF. In nucleotides, the CDR3 is TGTGCCAGTAGTCCCACCGACAGGGGGACGGTCACTGAAGCTTTCTTT.

The chain couples TRBV2 to TRBJ1-1; TRBD1 matches at 8 bases. The V gene end was trimmed by 2 bases and the J gene end by 1 base; junction bases not matched to a gene: 3. Looked up from germline, CDR1 is SNHLY and CDR2 is FYNNEI. The CDR3 loop spans 15 amino acids. The CDR3 DNA is TGTGCCAGCAGTGAACAGGGGGCGGGGAACACTGAAGCTTTCTTT. Translation: CASSEQGAGNTEAFF.

The chain employs TRBV7-9 and TRBJ2-5, with TRBD2 matching over 7 bases. This CDR3 is 13 amino acids long. Per germline, CDR1 SEHNR and CDR2 FQNEAQ (reference sequence). After removal of 5 bases from V and 4 bases from J, the junction contained 4 bases not matched to a gene. CDR3 amino acids: CASSPLAVETQYF. CDR3 in DNA: TGTGCCAGCAGCCCTCTAGCGGTAGAGACCCAGTACTTC.

This clone appeared a few times. The chain links TRBV7-2 to TRBJ2-1; 9 nucleotides agree with TRBD2. After removal of 5 bases from V and 6 bases from J, the junction contained 14 bases not matched to a gene. This CDR3 spans 17 amino acids. The germline V gene has CDR1 SGHTA and CDR2 FQGNSA. The CDR3 sequence: CASSPRVRGGPGNEQFF. The CDR3 bases are TGTGCCAGCAGCCCCCGAGTGCGGGGGGGGCCGGGCAATGAGCAGTTCTTC.

This clone appeared a single time. The V gene is TRBV6-5, the J gene TRBJ1-2; a weak D match, TRBD1 (5 bases). This CDR3 region has 13 residues. From germline, CDR1 is MNHEY and CDR2 SVGAGI. Trimming stripped 8 bases from V and 7 bases from J, with 17 bases between. The CDR3 is CASGLKGRGGYTF. CDR3 DNA sequence: TGTGCCAGCGGATTAAAGGGTAGGGGTGGCTACACCTTC.

This chain joins TRBV27 and TRBJ2-3; the D gene is possibly TRBD2 (5 bases). CDR1 MNHEY and CDR2 SMNVEV come from the germline V gene (reference sequence). With 4 bases removed from V and 0 bases from J, the gap between germline ends came to 20 bases. This CDR3 has 18 amino acids. The DNA of the CDR3 is TGTGCCAGCAGTTCAGAGGGCCCACTTGTTACTAGCACAGATACGCAGTATTTT. Encoded protein: CASSSEGPLVTSTDTQYF.

The chain recombines TRBV30 with TRBJ1-2; a possible D gene is TRBD1 (6 bases). Trimming removed 7 bases at V and 6 bases at J, with 15 bases between. This CDR3 contains 12 residues. The germline V gene has CDR1 GTSNPN and CDR2 SVGIG (reference sequence). In DNA form, the CDR3 reads TGTGCCTACGAGGGGGAAGTCCATGGCTACACCTTC. It translates to CAYEGEVHGYTF.

The chain employs TRBV3-1 (or the pseudogene TRBV3-2) and TRBJ2-1, with D perhaps matching TRBD1 (6 bases). The germline V and J ends were trimmed by 7 bases and 3 bases, with 16 bases remaining between them. From germline, CDR1 is LGHDT and CDR2 YNNKEL (reference sequence). The CDR3 consists of 15 residues. CDR3 nucleotides: TGTGCCAGCACTCGCAGTGGGGGCGGCTACAATGAGCAGTTCTTC. Residues: CASTRSGGGYNEQFF.

J is TRBJ2-5 and V is TRBV29-1; 9 bases match TRBD1. V lost 5 bases, J lost 5 bases, and 15 bases stayed unmatched. Germline V gene lookup returns CDR1 SQVTM and CDR2 ANQGSEA. The CDR3 covers 16 residues. This CDR3 reads CSVRGTGIKNWETQYF. DNA of the CDR3: TGCAGCGTTCGGGGGACAGGGATTAAAAATTGGGAGACCCAGTACTTC.

The V call is TRBV7-9, the J call TRBJ1-2; 10 bases align to TRBD1. Trimming took 5 bases from V and 4 from J; bases not matched to a gene: 10. CDR3 size: 16 residues. CDR1 SEHNR and CDR2 FQNEAQ come from the germline V gene (reference sequence). The CDR3 DNA is TGTGCCAGCAGCCACCCCGGGACAGGGGATTCCTATGGCTACACCTTC. Translation gives CASSHPGTGDSYGYTF.

The gene calls are TRBV7-9 and TRBJ2-5; TRBD1 might be the D (6 bases). The CDR3 extends over 17 amino acids. V shed 9 bases and J shed 0 bases, with 23 bases lying between them. Germline V lookup: CDR1 SEHNR, CDR2 FQNEAQ (reference sequence). Here the CDR3 DNA reads TGTGCCAGTCAGAGGGTACAGGGCAGGGCTTACCAAGAGACCCAGTACTTC. Protein product: CASQRVQGRAYQETQYF.

The chain uses TRBV6-5 and TRBJ1-2; no reliable D call. Trimming removed 0 bases from V and 4 bases from J, with 6 bases in between. This CDR3 comprises 13 residues. Germline V gives CDR1 MNHEY, CDR2 SVGAGI. CDR3 sequence: CASSYSISYGYTF. CDR3 bases: TGTGCCAGCAGTTACTCGATCAGCTATGGCTACACCTTC.

V gene TRBV7-2 combines with J gene TRBJ1-5; D unclear. Germline-derived CDR1 and CDR2 are SGHTA and FQGNSA. CDR3 length: 17 amino acids. With 0 bases removed from V and 5 bases from J, the gap between germline ends came to 17 bases. CDR3 sequence reads: CASSLAGAIASDQPQHF. CDR3 bases: TGTGCCAGCAGCTTAGCCGGAGCTATAGCCTCAGATCAGCCCCAGCATTTT.

The gene calls are TRBV19 and TRBJ1-4; D might be TRBD1 (6 bases). The CDR3 has 11 residues. Germline values: CDR1 LNHDA, CDR2 SQIVND (reference sequence). V lost 7 bases and J 10 bases, leaving 10 bases between the germline ends. CDR3 in DNA: TGTGCCAGTACCAAGGACAGAAAACTGTTTTTT. Translation: CASTKDRKLFF.